This TCR beta chain was identified during a study of cytomegalovirus exposure and HLA in healthy donors. The study, taken as a whole, reports: The majority of CMV-associated TCR beta chains were reported as apparently HLA-restricted in a later analysis.

V was cut by 1 base and J by 6 bases, with 9 bases left in between. The germline V gene encodes CDR1 MRHNA and CDR2 SNTAGT. The CDR3 spans 13 residues. The PCR was carried out with 60 Vbeta primers and 13 Jbeta primers. Assay used: immunoSEQ multiplex PCR; TCRdb lists only in-frame clones, some missing. Of more than 110,000 clones listed, 60% to 85% are singletons. With respect to this clone: Its matching antigen is unknown.

This sequence originates from a man aged 35-49 years in good health and CMV-seropositive. The V call is TRBV6-4, the J call TRBJ1-1; D gene unclear. Specimen: PBMCs. CDR3 nucleotide sequence: TGTGCCAGCAGTGACTATCCGGGTTCTGAAGCTTTCTTT. Translation gives CASSDYPGSEAFF.